Listed below are T cell receptor beta chains from one sample, sequenced in a study of blood T cell repertoires in COVID-19. Assay: immunoSEQ multiplex PCR; the TCRdb copy retains only in-frame clones and omits some. The data show about 300,000 clones, about nine tenths seen once. The specimen sequenced was PBMCs or T cells enriched from blood (not recorded which). The receptor source for this set is a young woman who had recovered from COVID-19. Both conserved end residues are part of each CDR3. Each record gives: clone size, J gene, D gene, V gene, CDR3 protein, CDR3 DNA. A D gene is named only where the DNA matches it firmly. Clone size is given for some rows only: seen once, a few or many times, or a class if the clone is expanded.

clone size: -; J gene: TRBJ1-5; D gene: -; V gene: TRBV2; CDR3 protein: CASTPDQNQPQHF; CDR3 DNA: TGTGCCAGCACTCCAGATCAAAATCAGCCCCAGCATTTT
clone size: -; J gene: TRBJ2-1; D gene: TRBD1; V gene: TRBV7-3; CDR3 protein: CASSFVTGGNNEQFF; CDR3 DNA: TGTGCCAGCAGCTTTGTAACAGGGGGCAACAATGAGCAGTTCTTC
clone size: -; J gene: TRBJ2-5; D gene: -; V gene: TRBV10-1; CDR3 protein: CASSESGTGRRSETQYF; CDR3 DNA: TGCGCCAGCAGTGAGTCGGGAACGGGGAGGAGATCGGAGACCCAGTACTTC
clone size: -; J gene: TRBJ2-7; D gene: -; V gene: TRBV2; CDR3 protein: CASSKQGYEQYF; CDR3 DNA: TGTGCCAGCAGTAAACAGGGCTACGAGCAGTACTTC
clone size: -; J gene: TRBJ2-1; D gene: -; V gene: TRBV11-2; CDR3 protein: CASSDPGQASYNEQFF; CDR3 DNA: TGTGCCAGCAGCGATCCGGGACAAGCCTCCTACAATGAGCAGTTCTTC
clone size: -; J gene: TRBJ2-7; D gene: TRBD1; V gene: TRBV19; CDR3 protein: CASSIDQGAVLEQYF; CDR3 DNA: TGTGCCAGTAGTATAGACCAGGGGGCAGTCTTGGAGCAGTACTTC
clone size: once; J gene: TRBJ2-5; D gene: -; V gene: TRBV4-1; CDR3 protein: CASSPQVSGYQETQYF; CDR3 DNA: TGCGCCAGCAGCCCCCAAGTGTCAGGGTACCAAGAGACCCAGTACTTC
clone size: -; J gene: TRBJ2-1; D gene: TRBD2; V gene: TRBV3-1/TRBV3-2; CDR3 protein: CASSQVKLGLAGVGRSYNEQFF; CDR3 DNA: TGTGCCAGCAGCCAAGTCAAATTGGGCCTAGCGGGAGTGGGGAGGTCCTACAATGAGCAGTTCTTC
clone size: -; J gene: TRBJ2-1; D gene: TRBD1; V gene: TRBV24-1; CDR3 protein: CATISGTGDNEQFF; CDR3 DNA: TGTGCCACCATCAGCGGGACAGGGGACAATGAGCAGTTCTTC
clone size: -; J gene: TRBJ1-2; D gene: -; V gene: TRBV2; CDR3 protein: CASSGGLHYGYTF; CDR3 DNA: TGTGCCAGCAGTGGGGGACTCCACTATGGCTACACCTTC
clone size: -; J gene: TRBJ2-7; D gene: TRBD2; V gene: TRBV30; CDR3 protein: CAWRLAGRTYEQYF; CDR3 DNA: TGTGCCTGGAGACTAGCGGGGAGAACCTACGAGCAGTACTTC
clone size: few; J gene: TRBJ1-1; D gene: -; V gene: TRBV29-1; CDR3 protein: CSVTGFMNTEAFF; CDR3 DNA: TGCAGCGTCACAGGTTTTATGAACACTGAAGCTTTCTTT
clone size: -; J gene: TRBJ2-1; D gene: TRBD1; V gene: TRBV15; CDR3 protein: CATSRGSGQGMNEQFF; CDR3 DNA: TGTGCCACCAGCAGAGGTTCGGGACAGGGGATGAATGAGCAGTTCTTC
clone size: -; J gene: TRBJ2-2; D gene: -; V gene: TRBV29-1; CDR3 protein: CSARLQNTGELFF; CDR3 DNA: TGCAGCGCCCGACTACAAAACACCGGGGAGCTGTTTTTT
clone size: -; J gene: TRBJ2-3; D gene: -; V gene: TRBV4-1; CDR3 protein: CASSQGWRDTDTQYF; CDR3 DNA: TGCGCCAGCAGCCAAGGATGGAGGGATACAGATACGCAGTATTTT
clone size: -; J gene: TRBJ1-2; D gene: -; V gene: TRBV12-3/TRBV12-4; CDR3 protein: CASSLGDGDGYTF; CDR3 DNA: TGTGCCAGCAGCCTCGGCGACGGAGATGGCTACACCTTC
clone size: -; J gene: TRBJ1-1; D gene: -; V gene: TRBV12-3/TRBV12-4; CDR3 protein: CASTWGGNTEAFF; CDR3 DNA: TGTGCCAGCACCTGGGGCGGTAACACTGAAGCTTTCTTT
clone size: few; J gene: TRBJ1-1; D gene: -; V gene: TRBV28; CDR3 protein: CASSSLTETTEAFF; CDR3 DNA: TGTGCCAGCAGTTCCCTGACGGAGACCACTGAAGCTTTCTTT
clone size: -; J gene: TRBJ2-7; D gene: TRBD1; V gene: TRBV11-2; CDR3 protein: CASSSHRGRDEQYF; CDR3 DNA: TGTGCCAGCAGCTCCCACAGGGGGCGCGACGAGCAGTACTTC
clone size: -; J gene: TRBJ1-2; D gene: -; V gene: TRBV19; CDR3 protein: CASKRVDGYTF; CDR3 DNA: TGTGCCAGTAAGCGTGTGGATGGCTACACCTTC
clone size: -; J gene: TRBJ2-5; D gene: -; V gene: TRBV30; CDR3 protein: CAWSKTGSQETQYF; CDR3 DNA: TGTGCCTGGAGTAAGACAGGCAGCCAAGAGACCCAGTACTTC
clone size: few; J gene: TRBJ2-3; D gene: -; V gene: TRBV5-4; CDR3 protein: CATQTDFSSTDTQYF; CDR3 DNA: TGTGCCACCCAAACGGACTTCTCTAGCACAGATACGCAGTATTTT
clone size: -; J gene: TRBJ2-3; D gene: TRBD1; V gene: TRBV4-1; CDR3 protein: CASSQTGGSDTQYF; CDR3 DNA: TGCGCCAGCAGCCAGACAGGGGGCTCAGATACGCAGTATTTT
clone size: -; J gene: TRBJ1-2; D gene: TRBD1; V gene: TRBV28; CDR3 protein: CASSSDREGSGYTF; CDR3 DNA: TGTGCCAGCAGTTCAGACAGGGAAGGCTCTGGCTACACCTTC
clone size: -; J gene: TRBJ2-6; D gene: TRBD2; V gene: TRBV5-1; CDR3 protein: CASSNPYGAGGPSGANVLTF; CDR3 DNA: TGCGCCAGCAGCAACCCGTACGGAGCGGGGGGGCCCTCTGGGGCCAACGTCCTGACTTTC
clone size: -; J gene: TRBJ2-1; D gene: TRBD2; V gene: TRBV12-3/TRBV12-4; CDR3 protein: CASLSGGQNEQFF; CDR3 DNA: TGTGCCAGCCTGAGCGGGGGGCAGAATGAGCAGTTCTTC
clone size: -; J gene: TRBJ2-3; D gene: TRBD2; V gene: TRBV27; CDR3 protein: CASSFYRGLAGVGGTDTQYF; CDR3 DNA: TGTGCCAGCAGTTTTTATCGGGGACTAGCGGGAGTGGGGGGCACAGATACGCAGTATTTT
clone size: -; J gene: TRBJ1-6; D gene: TRBD1; V gene: TRBV4-1; CDR3 protein: CASSQTGPWGNSPLHF; CDR3 DNA: TGCGCCAGCAGCCAGACAGGGCCGTGGGGTAATTCACCCCTCCACTTT
clone size: -; J gene: TRBJ1-1; D gene: TRBD1; V gene: TRBV2; CDR3 protein: CASSLDRGRMNTEAFF; CDR3 DNA: TGTGCCAGCAGCCTCGACAGGGGGCGGATGAACACTGAAGCTTTCTTT
clone size: -; J gene: TRBJ2-5; D gene: TRBD2; V gene: TRBV28; CDR3 protein: CASSFAGEGTQETQYF; CDR3 DNA: TGTGCCAGCAGTTTCGCGGGGGAGGGTACGCAAGAGACCCAGTACTTC
clone size: -; J gene: TRBJ1-3; D gene: -; V gene: TRBV13; CDR3 protein: CASSPVRGSGNTIYF; CDR3 DNA: TGTGCCAGCAGCCCCGTACGGGGGTCTGGAAACACCATATATTTT
clone size: -; J gene: TRBJ2-3; D gene: TRBD2; V gene: TRBV3-1/TRBV3-2; CDR3 protein: CASSSRTSGSSSTDTQYF; CDR3 DNA: TGTGCCAGCAGCTCCCGGACTAGCGGGTCCTCGAGCACAGATACGCAGTATTTT
clone size: -; J gene: TRBJ2-7; D gene: TRBD1; V gene: TRBV27; CDR3 protein: CASSSHGTVKYEQYF; CDR3 DNA: TGTGCCAGCAGTTCCCATGGGACAGTGAAATACGAGCAGTACTTC
clone size: -; J gene: TRBJ2-1; D gene: -; V gene: TRBV3-1/TRBV3-2; CDR3 protein: CASSQVGLGQGYIGEQFF; CDR3 DNA: TGTGCCAGCAGCCAAGTTGGGTTAGGGCAGGGCTATATCGGTGAGCAGTTCTTC
clone size: -; J gene: TRBJ1-5; D gene: -; V gene: TRBV3-1/TRBV3-2; CDR3 protein: CASSNRQEEDQPQHF; CDR3 DNA: TGTGCCAGCAGCAATCGACAGGAGGAGGATCAGCCCCAGCATTTT
clone size: -; J gene: TRBJ1-2; D gene: TRBD1; V gene: TRBV7-9; CDR3 protein: CASSLTGTGKFYGYTF; CDR3 DNA: TGTGCCAGCAGCTTGACCGGGACAGGGAAATTCTATGGCTACACCTTC
clone size: -; J gene: TRBJ2-7; D gene: -; V gene: TRBV7-8; CDR3 protein: CASSLTRAGASQGYEQYF; CDR3 DNA: TGTGCCAGCAGCTTAACTCGGGCAGGGGCCTCCCAAGGCTACGAGCAGTACTTC
clone size: -; J gene: TRBJ1-1; D gene: -; V gene: TRBV7-2; CDR3 protein: CASFRGPNTEAFF; CDR3 DNA: TGTGCCAGCTTCAGGGGCCCGAACACTGAAGCTTTCTTT
clone size: -; J gene: TRBJ1-1; D gene: -; V gene: TRBV7-9; CDR3 protein: CASSARGEGTEAFF; CDR3 DNA: TGTGCCAGCAGTGCGCGGGGGGAGGGTACTGAAGCTTTCTTT
clone size: -; J gene: TRBJ2-1; D gene: TRBD2; V gene: TRBV6-5; CDR3 protein: CGSSSSGTYNEQFF; CDR3 DNA: TGTGGCTCATCTTCGAGCGGGACCTACAATGAGCAGTTCTTC
clone size: -; J gene: TRBJ2-1; D gene: TRBD1; V gene: TRBV27; CDR3 protein: CASSLGTAYNEQFF; CDR3 DNA: TGTGCCAGCAGCCTTGGGACAGCCTACAATGAGCAGTTCTTC
clone size: -; J gene: TRBJ1-5; D gene: -; V gene: TRBV15; CDR3 protein: CATSRRTQSNQPQHF; CDR3 DNA: TGTGCCACCAGCCGACGGACACAAAGCAATCAGCCCCAGCATTTT
clone size: -; J gene: TRBJ1-1; D gene: -; V gene: TRBV6-6; CDR3 protein: CASSTRARLNTEAFF; CDR3 DNA: TGTGCCAGCAGTACGCGGGCCCGGCTAAACACTGAAGCTTTCTTT
clone size: -; J gene: TRBJ2-2; D gene: TRBD1; V gene: TRBV2; CDR3 protein: CASPGTGSNTGELFF; CDR3 DNA: TGTGCCAGCCCTGGGACAGGTTCGAACACCGGGGAGCTGTTTTTT
clone size: -; J gene: TRBJ2-7; D gene: TRBD1; V gene: TRBV10-3; CDR3 protein: CAISEPGQGRHEQYF; CDR3 DNA: TGTGCCATCAGTGAGCCGGGACAGGGTCGCCACGAGCAGTACTTC
clone size: few; J gene: TRBJ2-1; D gene: TRBD2; V gene: TRBV18; CDR3 protein: CASSPPGTSTLDEQFF; CDR3 DNA: TGTGCCAGCTCACCTCCCGGGACTAGCACGTTGGATGAGCAGTTCTTC
clone size: once; J gene: TRBJ2-3; D gene: TRBD1; V gene: TRBV7-9; CDR3 protein: CASIPLGTGDTDTQYF; CDR3 DNA: TGTGCCAGCATCCCTCTTGGTACAGGGGACACAGATACGCAGTATTTT
clone size: -; J gene: TRBJ1-2; D gene: TRBD1; V gene: TRBV19; CDR3 protein: CASSKTPDRVFGSRYTF; CDR3 DNA: TGTGCCAGTAGTAAAACCCCCGACAGGGTTTTCGGGAGTCGCTACACCTTC
clone size: -; J gene: TRBJ2-7; D gene: -; V gene: TRBV28; CDR3 protein: CASRNSYEQYF; CDR3 DNA: TGTGCCAGCAGAAACAGCTACGAGCAGTACTTC
clone size: -; J gene: TRBJ1-5; D gene: -; V gene: TRBV19; CDR3 protein: CASRFRGAQSNQPQHF; CDR3 DNA: TGTGCCAGTAGATTCCGTGGGGCCCAGAGCAATCAGCCCCAGCATTTT
clone size: -; J gene: TRBJ2-5; D gene: TRBD2; V gene: TRBV4-1; CDR3 protein: CASSQDLPELAGGETQYF; CDR3 DNA: TGCGCCAGCAGCCAAGATCTGCCGGAACTAGCGGGGGGAGAGACCCAGTACTTC
clone size: -; J gene: TRBJ2-5; D gene: -; V gene: TRBV15; CDR3 protein: CATSARGGYEETQYF; CDR3 DNA: TGTGCCACCAGCGCCCGAGGGGGATACGAGGAGACCCAGTACTTC
clone size: -; J gene: TRBJ2-4; D gene: -; V gene: TRBV1; CDR3 protein: CTSSQDQRLAGRVAKNIQYF; CDR3 DNA: TGCACCAGCAGCCAAGATCAAAGACTAGCGGGGAGAGTAGCCAAAAACATTCAGTACTTC